This T cell receptor beta chain appears in the sequencing data of a study of T cell repertoires in cytomegalovirus infection. Looking at the study overall: Carrying CMV and the relevant HLA type showed in public TCR beta signatures.

TCRdb independently ran MiXCR on the reads; one entry per CDR3 protein. Of 250,000 to 300,000 distinct CDR3 sequences listed, around 13% are singletons. This clonotype was found a few times. Its specificity is not known. This CDR3 contains 11 residues. Trimming shortened V by 8 bases and J by 9 bases, and 14 bases separated the two germline ends. Per germline, CDR1 MDHEN and CDR2 SYDVKM. Study results and caveats: HLA-C-restricted, CMV-specific TCR beta clonotypes were dominant ex vivo. Cumulative frequency of public TCR beta families picked out carriers of CMV plus the relevant HLA.

The sequence derives from a human donor in good health (CMV status not recorded). Some clones in this sample may be carry-over from other donors' samples. The sequenced sample consisted of PBMCs. The chain is built from TRBV28 and TRBJ2-7; D not certain. The CDR3, as DNA: TGTGCCAGCGGCCGATCGTGGAGGCAGTACTTC. This encodes CASGRSWRQYF.